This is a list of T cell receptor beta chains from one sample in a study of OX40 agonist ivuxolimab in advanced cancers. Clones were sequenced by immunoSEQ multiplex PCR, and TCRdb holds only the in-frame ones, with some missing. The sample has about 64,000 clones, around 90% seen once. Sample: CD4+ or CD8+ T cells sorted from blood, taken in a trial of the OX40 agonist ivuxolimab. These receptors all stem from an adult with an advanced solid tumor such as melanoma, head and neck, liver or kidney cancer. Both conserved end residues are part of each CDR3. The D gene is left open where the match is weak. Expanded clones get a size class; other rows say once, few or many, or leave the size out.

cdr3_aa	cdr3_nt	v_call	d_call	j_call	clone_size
CASSIRENTEAFF	TGTGCCAGTAGTATCCGGGAGAACACTGAAGCTTTCTTT	TRBV19	NA	TRBJ1-1	few
CASSDLAGNQPQHF	TGTGCCAGCAGTGATTTGGCAGGGAATCAGCCCCAGCATTTT	TRBV2	NA	TRBJ1-5	NA
CASSLFQGQPQHF	TGTGCCAGCAGCTTATTCCAGGGACAGCCCCAGCATTTT	TRBV7-3	NA	TRBJ1-5	NA
CASSASGVAQETQYF	TGCGCCAGCAGTGCTTCGGGGGTGGCTCAAGAGACCCAGTACTTC	TRBV10-1	NA	TRBJ2-5	NA
CASSDFPEQYF	TGTGCCAGCAGTGATTTCCCCGAGCAGTACTTC	TRBV6-1	NA	TRBJ2-7	NA
CASSLASGVTYEQYF	TGTGCCAGCAGCTTAGCTAGCGGGGTTACCTACGAGCAGTACTTC	TRBV7-2	TRBD2	TRBJ2-7	NA
CASSLTGMRETQYF	TGCGCCAGCAGCTTGACAGGGATGAGAGAGACCCAGTACTTC	TRBV5-1	NA	TRBJ2-5	NA
CASSKMGGNTEAFF	TGCGCCAGCAGTAAGATGGGGGGGAACACTGAAGCTTTCTTT	TRBV5-1	NA	TRBJ1-1	NA
CASSAGTSVTEQFF	TGTGCCAGCAGCGCGGGGACTAGCGTAACTGAGCAGTTCTTC	TRBV11-2	TRBD2	TRBJ2-1	NA
CASSSRYNEQFF	TGTGCCAGCAGTTCGCGTTACAATGAGCAGTTCTTC	TRBV11-3	NA	TRBJ2-1	NA
CSVGLQGASGYTF	TGCAGCGTAGGACTCCAGGGGGCTAGCGGCTACACCTTC	TRBV29-1	TRBD1	TRBJ1-2	NA
CASSEDLGGVNTEAFF	TGTGCCAGCAGCGAAGACCTCGGGGGGGTGAACACTGAAGCTTTCTTT	TRBV9	NA	TRBJ1-1	NA
CASSLARGDTQYF	TGTGCCAGCAGCTTAGCCCGGGGAGATACGCAGTATTTT	TRBV7-2	NA	TRBJ2-3	NA
CASSFQDNKNTEAFF	TGTGCCAGCAGCTTCCAGGACAACAAGAACACTGAAGCTTTCTTT	TRBV11-2	NA	TRBJ1-1	once
CASALGEGPQPQHF	TGTGCTAGTGCCCTGGGCGAGGGACCCCAGCCCCAGCATTTT	TRBV12-5	NA	TRBJ1-5	NA
CASSSRTSGTGDTQYF	TGTGCCAGCAGCTCGAGGACTAGCGGGACGGGAGATACGCAGTATTTT	TRBV6-6	TRBD2	TRBJ2-3	NA
CASSQDGLAGGSYNEQFF	TGCGCCAGCAGCCAGGACGGACTAGCGGGAGGCTCCTACAATGAGCAGTTCTTC	TRBV4-1	TRBD2	TRBJ2-1	NA
CASKTTLSTDTQYF	TGTGCCAGCAAAACGACCCTTAGCACAGATACGCAGTATTTT	TRBV28	NA	TRBJ2-3	few
CASSVGVRGSQPQHF	TGTGCCAGTAGTGTAGGAGTGAGGGGTAGTCAGCCCCAGCATTTT	TRBV19	NA	TRBJ1-5	NA
CASSQPDTLSYEQYF	TGCGCCAGCAGCCAACCAGACACCTTGTCCTACGAGCAGTACTTC	TRBV4-1	NA	TRBJ2-7	NA
CASSPWGNMNTEAFF	TGTGCCAGCTCACCATGGGGGAACATGAACACTGAAGCTTTCTTT	TRBV18	NA	TRBJ1-1	NA
CASSEALNQPQHF	TGTGCCAGCAGTGAAGCTTTGAATCAGCCCCAGCATTTT	TRBV6-1	NA	TRBJ1-5	NA
CASSNINRDEQYF	TGTGCCAGCAGTAACATTAACAGGGACGAGCAGTACTTC	TRBV6-5	NA	TRBJ2-7	NA
CAWDRGVSPLHF	TGTGCCTGGGACAGGGGAGTTTCACCCCTCCACTTT	TRBV30	TRBD1	TRBJ1-6	NA
CASSLSSGKGTDTQYF	TGTGCCAGCAGCCTATCTAGCGGGAAGGGGACAGATACGCAGTATTTT	TRBV7-3	TRBD2	TRBJ2-3	few